The sequence of this T cell receptor (beta chain) was determined in a study of blood T cell repertoires in COVID-19 (dated by TCRdb to 2018 to 2020). Describing the broader study: Samples covering the acute and convalescent phases of COVID-19 were provided by collaborators in the United States, Italy and Spain. The material from the prospective study consisted of cDNA or gDNA derived from T cells, B-cell-depleted T cells, or PBMCs. The dataset comprised deeply sampled blood TCRbeta repertoires from subjects exposed to, actively infected with, or recovered from COVID-19. A freely available public database, intended as a resource for researchers studying the immune response to SARS-CoV-2, is where the repertoires were released. The samples were drawn from two sources: the first 160 participants of the ongoing ImmuneRACE study, and 1,200 or so subjects contributed by 6 global collaborators. A de-identified subject ID, COVID-19 status, age in years and sex were almost always included in the sample metadata. Where HLA class I and class II types were available, the types were taken from metadata supplied by the sample provider, not from assay-based typing. Broader findings and caveats from the paper: The quantity of clinical and demographic metadata differed by source and by participant and was supplied without curation.

Collaborating institutions collected whole blood in K2EDTA tubes following their own protocols. For TCRbeta analysis, collaborator samples were shipped as frozen whole blood, as isolated PBMCs, or as DNA extracted from either sample type. TCRbeta CDR3 regions were amplified from genomic DNA using the immunoSEQ Assay, a bias-controlled multiplex PCR. The paper's data handling went like this. The number of nucleated cells in each sample was estimated from the amplification of reference gene primers within the assay. To quantify the absolute abundance of each unique TCRbeta CDR3 rearrangement, sequence reads were collapsed and filtered. For each sample, productive Simpson clonality was calculated by taking the square root of Simpson's diversity index across productive rearrangements. TCRdb mirrors the immuneACCESS table, restricted to in-frame sequences. Some clones are absent from its copies; in checked studies, under half trace to an unresolved V gene, and the reason for the others is unknown. The V and J calls and clone size were taken over from that table, and D and trimming were inferred from the DNA. This sample comprises 180,000 or so clones, 82% of them detected only once. Of the sample, over 7.5% is held by the ten largest clones.

For this clone: The antigen it recognizes is unknown. No base qualities exist here, and no much larger clone lies one base off it.

V loses 3 bases at its end and J loses 3 bases; junction bases beyond the gene matches: 1. There are 13 amino acids in the CDR3, from cysteine to phenylalanine inclusive. Only CDR3 DNA is held: 39 bases, read in frame from base 1. CDR1 and CDR2, per the germline V gene, are KGHSH and LQKENI. This TCR was sampled from a woman aged 70-85 years with acute or convalescent COVID-19. In this chain, TRBV18 is recombined with TRBJ2-5; the central 7 bases match TRBD1. Sample: peripheral blood. The CDR3: CASSPTGKETQYF. The DNA reads TGTGCCAGCTCACCGACAGGGAAAGAGACCCAGTACTTC. With the rest looked up from the reference TRBV18 and TRBJ2-5 genes rather than sequenced, the full variable domain is NAGVMQNPRHLVRRRGQEARLRCSPMKGHSHVYWYRQLPEEGLKFMVYLQKENIIDESGMPKERFSAEFPKEGPSILRIQQVVRGDSAAYFCASSPTGKETQYFGPGTRLLVL.